A selection of T cell receptor beta chains follows, all from one sample in a study of identical twins. TCRdb redid the calling of the 5' RACE reads with MiXCR, one entry per CDR3 protein. The sample contains some 900,000 distinct CDR3 sequences, roughly an eighth of which appear only once. This same sample was also taken into another study, of yellow fever vaccine responses in identical twins.

Sequencing was carried out using PBMCs. All receptors derive from a woman younger than 35 in good health. The CDR3 runs from the conserved cysteine through the conserved F or W. D genes are given only for firm matches. For some rows the clone size is stated as once, few or many, or as a class when expanded; others skip it.

V gene	D gene	clone size	J gene	CDR3 DNA	CDR3 protein
TRBV13	-	many	TRBJ2-5	TGTGCCAGCAGCCTAAGGGGGAGGTTCCAAGAGACCCAGTACTTC	CASSLRGRFQETQYF
TRBV4-1	-	few	TRBJ2-7	TGCGCCAGCAGCCAAGAGGGCTCTCAGGCTTACGAGCAGTACTTC	CASSQEGSQAYEQYF
TRBV5-1	TRBD1	-	TRBJ2-2	TGCGCCAGCAGCTCGCGGACAGGTCCCGGCAACGGGGAGCTGTTTTTT	CASSSRTGPGNGELFF
TRBV7-9	-	-	TRBJ2-7	TGTGCCAGCGAGTCCTCCTCACAGTTAAAGTACTTC	CASESSSQLKYF
TRBV15	TRBD1	many	TRBJ1-1	TGTGCCACCAGCAACAGAAAGACAGGGCCAAACACTGAAGCTTTCTTT	CATSNRKTGPNTEAFF
TRBV5-1	TRBD2	-	TRBJ2-2	TGCGCCAGCAGCTTGGCCGGTAGCGGGGCGGCCGGGGAGCTGTTTTTT	CASSLAGSGAAGELFF
TRBV5-1	-	many	TRBJ2-2	TGCGCCAGCAGCTTGTACCGGGGTGACACCGGGGAGCTGTTTTTT	CASSLYRGDTGELFF
TRBV20-1	TRBD2	many	TRBJ2-1	TGCAGTGCTAGACGACCTTCGGGGGGATCTTACAATGAGCAGTTCTTC	CSARRPSGGSYNEQFF
TRBV6-1	-	few	TRBJ2-7	TGTGCCAGCAGACTCACAGCTACTAACTCCTACGAGCAGTACTTC	CASRLTATNSYEQYF
TRBV9	TRBD1	-	TRBJ2-5	TGTGCCAGCAGCGGGACAGGGAACCAAGAGACCCAGTACTTC	CASSGTGNQETQYF
TRBV2	-	-	TRBJ1-5	TGTGCCAGCAGTGAAGAAGGGGGAAATAGCAATCAGCCCCAGCATTTT	CASSEEGGNSNQPQHF
TRBV15	-	few	TRBJ2-5	TGTGCCACCAGCAGAGGGAAGTACCAAGAGACCCAGTACTTC	CATSRGKYQETQYF
TRBV7-2	TRBD1	-	TRBJ1-2	TGTGCCAGCAGCACAACTAAACAGGGGAACTATGGCTACACCTTC	CASSTTKQGNYGYTF
TRBV25-1	-	-	TRBJ2-6	TGTGCCAGCAGTGACCGAGGGGCCAACGTCCTGACTTTC	CASSDRGANVLTF
TRBV20-1	TRBD1	many	TRBJ2-3	TGCAGTGCCTACGGGACAGCCGCAGATACGCAGTATTTT	CSAYGTAADTQYF
TRBV11-2	-	few	TRBJ1-2	TGTGCCAGCAGCTTAGGTGGAGGGATTGGCTACACCTTC	CASSLGGGIGYTF
TRBV6-1	-	few	TRBJ1-1	TGTGCCAGCAGAAAGACAGGCGCCTCACTATTGAACACTGAAGCTTTCTTT	CASRKTGASLLNTEAFF
TRBV12-3/TRBV12-4	TRBD2	few	TRBJ2-3	TGTGCCAGCAGTTTAGCAGCGGGAGAAGACGGCACAGATACGCAGTATTTT	CASSLAAGEDGTDTQYF
TRBV2	-	few	TRBJ1-5	TGTGCCAGCGGGGGGACGTCCGATGGCAATCAGCCCCAGCATTTT	CASGGTSDGNQPQHF
TRBV9	-	many	TRBJ1-2	TGTGCCAGCAGCGCAATGACAGAAGTCTATGGCTACACCTTC	CASSAMTEVYGYTF
TRBV20-1	-	-	TRBJ1-4	TGCAGTGCTACAGACAGACCTGCAGATAATGAAAAACTGTTTTTT	CSATDRPADNEKLFF
TRBV12-3/TRBV12-4	-	few	TRBJ2-3	TGTGCCAGCAGATTTAGAAGTAACAGGGTAGATACGCAGTATTTT	CASRFRSNRVDTQYF
TRBV5-1	TRBD2	few	TRBJ2-1	TGCGCCAGCAGCTTGGTGGGGGGGAGCGAATACAATGAGCAGTTCTTC	CASSLVGGSEYNEQFF
TRBV5-1	-	many	TRBJ1-5	TGCGCCAGCAGCTTGAGGGGCGGTAGCAATCAGCCCCAGCATTTT	CASSLRGGSNQPQHF
TRBV10-2	TRBD2	few	TRBJ2-1	TGCGCCAGCAGTGTTGGCGGGGGGGCCGAGGCGGGTTACAATGAGCAGTTCTTC	CASSVGGGAEAGYNEQFF
TRBV2	-	-	TRBJ2-7	TGTGCCAGCCACCCAGACGGGGGCTACGAGCAGTACTTC	CASHPDGGYEQYF
TRBV24-1	-	few	TRBJ2-1	TGTGCCACCAGTGACGACTCGAGCTCCTACAATGAGCAGTTCTTC	CATSDDSSSYNEQFF
TRBV20-1	TRBD2	few	TRBJ2-1	TGCAGTGCTAGAGATCGAAGTTTGGTGGGACTAGCGGGAGGGAGCTCCTACAATGAGCAGTTCTTC	CSARDRSLVGLAGGSSYNEQFF
TRBV20-1	TRBD2	few	TRBJ2-3	TGCAGTGCTAGAGATCTACTGCGGGGGGTTACAGATACGCAGTATTTT	CSARDLLRGVTDTQYF
TRBV5-1	TRBD2	few	TRBJ2-1	TGCGCCAGCCACCCCGGGGGGAGCTCCTACAATGAGCAGTTCTTC	CASHPGGSSYNEQFF
TRBV20-1	-	many	TRBJ1-4	TGCAGTGCTAACCGGGACCCCATGGAGAAACTGTTTTTT	CSANRDPMEKLFF
TRBV5-1	TRBD2	few	TRBJ2-7	TGCGCCAGCAGCTTGGAGACTAGCGGGGGAGCCTACGAGCAGTACTTC	CASSLETSGGAYEQYF
TRBV5-1	TRBD2	-	TRBJ2-1	TGCGCCAGCAGCTTGACGGGAGGGCCTGCAAATGAGCAGTTCTTC	CASSLTGGPANEQFF
TRBV12-3/TRBV12-4	TRBD2	few	TRBJ2-1	TGTGCCAGCAGTTCCGTGCTAGCGGGGGTTAGCTCCTACAATGAGCAGTTCTTC	CASSSVLAGVSSYNEQFF
TRBV5-1	-	few	TRBJ1-2	TGCGCCAGCGGGGACCGGGCAGCCTATGGCTACACCTTC	CASGDRAAYGYTF
TRBV20-1	-	-	TRBJ2-1	TGCAGTGCTGGGGGACAAACCTACAATGAGCAGTTCTTC	CSAGGQTYNEQFF
TRBV2	-	few	TRBJ2-1	TGTGCCAGCAGTAAACGGGGCACTAGCTCCTACAATGAGCAGTTCTTC	CASSKRGTSSYNEQFF
TRBV12-3/TRBV12-4	-	few	TRBJ2-3	TGTGCCAGCAGTTCCCGGGGGGCGGTGAGCACAGATACGCAGTATTTT	CASSSRGAVSTDTQYF
TRBV27	-	few	TRBJ1-2	TGTGCCAGCACCTCCGTCGGGGGGGATGGCTACACCTTC	CASTSVGGDGYTF
TRBV6-2/TRBV6-3	TRBD2	-	TRBJ2-5	TGTGCCAGCCGAGGGACTAGCGGGGGGGCCGGTGTAGAGACCCAGTACTTC	CASRGTSGGAGVETQYF
TRBV9	-	few	TRBJ2-1	TGTGCCAGCAGCGTACCTCGTGGGACTCTTAACAATGAGCAGTTCTTC	CASSVPRGTLNNEQFF
TRBV11-2	-	many	TRBJ1-1	TGTGCCAGCAGCTTATACAGTGAAGCTTTCTTT	CASSLYSEAFF
TRBV18	TRBD1	few	TRBJ2-3	TGTGCCAGCTCAAAAAGGACAGGCCAAGATACGCAGTATTTT	CASSKRTGQDTQYF
TRBV29-1	-	many	TRBJ2-1	TGCAGCGGGTCGGACAATGAGCAGTTCTTC	CSGSDNEQFF
TRBV29-1	TRBD2	-	TRBJ2-1	TGCAGCGTTGTTGCTAGCGGGGGACTCTACAATGAGCAGTTCTTC	CSVVASGGLYNEQFF
TRBV3-1	-	few	TRBJ2-6	TGTGCCAGCAGCCAAGAAGCGGGCTCTGGGGCCAACGTCCTGACTTTC	CASSQEAGSGANVLTF
TRBV2	-	-	TRBJ2-1	TGTGCCAGCAGAGCACAAGCCGCGCCGATCTACAATGAGCAGTTCTTC	CASRAQAAPIYNEQFF
TRBV6-5	-	-	TRBJ1-3	TGTGCCAGCAGTTTGAAGGGGATTGGAAACACCATATATTTT	CASSLKGIGNTIYF
TRBV11-2	TRBD1	few	TRBJ2-7	TGTGCCAGCAGCCTAGGACAGGGGGCCTACTACGAGCAGTACTTC	CASSLGQGAYYEQYF
TRBV11-2	TRBD2	many	TRBJ2-7	TGTGCCAGCAGGACTAGCGGGGCTTCCTACGAGCAGTACTTC	CASRTSGASYEQYF